Described below is a single T cell receptor beta chain sequence and its context. Antigen specificity is unknown. V gave up 3 bases and J gave up 7 bases, with 17 bases separating them. Germline CDR1 reads SGHDT; CDR2 reads YYEEEE. CDR3 size: 15 residues. With 60 Vbeta and 13 Jbeta primers, the PCR was carried out. This table comes from immunoSEQ multiplex PCR, and its TCRdb copy is limited to in-frame clones, with some not included. The profile covers 90,000 to 100,000 clones, with nearly 80% appearing a single time and approximately 3% taken by the ten largest. These data belong to a study of cytomegalovirus exposure and HLA in healthy donors. As for the study in general: Out of about 170 million T cells, an earlier analysis found about 100 million unique TCR beta sequences in total.

Study outcomes and limitations: Presence/absence analyses treated sequencing depth as roughly uniform across donors. Cytomegalovirus association was listed for under 200 TCR beta chains. Later, TCR association rates were found to vary by HLA locus, highest for DRB1 and lowest for HLA-C.

The source material was PBMCs. The chain has TRBV5-6 and TRBJ2-1; perhaps TRBD2 as D (6 bases). The TCR sequence derives from a woman between 40 and 50 years old in good health and CMV-seronegative. In DNA form, the CDR3 reads TGTGCCAGCAGCTCAGTCCGACTAGTTGTGAATGAGCAGTTCTTC. Its protein is CASSSVRLVVNEQFF.